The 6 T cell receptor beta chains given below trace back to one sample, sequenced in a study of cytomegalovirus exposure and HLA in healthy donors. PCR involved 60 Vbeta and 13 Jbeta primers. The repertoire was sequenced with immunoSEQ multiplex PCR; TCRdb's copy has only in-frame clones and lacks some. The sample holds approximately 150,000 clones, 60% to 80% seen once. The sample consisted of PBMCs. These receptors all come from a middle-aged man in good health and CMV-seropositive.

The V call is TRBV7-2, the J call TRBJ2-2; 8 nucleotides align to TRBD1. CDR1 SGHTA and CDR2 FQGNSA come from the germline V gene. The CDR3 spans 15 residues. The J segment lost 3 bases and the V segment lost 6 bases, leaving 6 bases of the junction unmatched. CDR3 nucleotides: TGTGCCAGCAGTTGGAACAGGGGGTACACCGGGGAGCTGTTTTTT. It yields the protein CASSWNRGYTGELFF.

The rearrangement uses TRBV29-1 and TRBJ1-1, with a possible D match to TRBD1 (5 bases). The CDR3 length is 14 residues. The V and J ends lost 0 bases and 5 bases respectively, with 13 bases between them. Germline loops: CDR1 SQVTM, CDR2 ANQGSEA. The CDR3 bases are TGCAGCGTTGAAGATCCGGGGGACTGGACTGAAGCTTTCTTT. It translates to CSVEDPGDWTEAFF.

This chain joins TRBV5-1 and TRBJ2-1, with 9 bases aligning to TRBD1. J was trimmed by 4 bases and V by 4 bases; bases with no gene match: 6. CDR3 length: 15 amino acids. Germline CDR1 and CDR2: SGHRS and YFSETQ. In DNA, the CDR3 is TGCGCCAGCAGCCATCGACAGGGGGTTTACAATGAGCAGTTCTTC. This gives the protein CASSHRQGVYNEQFF.

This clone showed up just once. The DNA of the CDR3 is TGTGCCAGCAGCTTTACTAGCGGGTTGGGCAATGAGCAGTTCTTC. It encodes CASSFTSGLGNEQFF. V is TRBV11-2 and J is TRBJ2-1, with 9 nucleotides matching TRBD2. This CDR3 spans 15 amino acids. Germline V gene data show CDR1 as SGHAT and CDR2 as FQNNGV. The V segment lost 3 bases and the J segment 6 bases; nucleotides outside the gene matches: 6.

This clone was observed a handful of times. The CDR3 DNA sequence: TGTGCCAGCAGTTTTGGACCGACTACCTACGAGCAGTACTTC. Protein product: CASSFGPTTYEQYF. The rearrangement links TRBV27 to TRBJ2-7; D may be TRBD2 (5 bases). Germline V gives CDR1 MNHEY, CDR2 SMNVEV (reference sequence). This CDR3 region has 14 residues. Trimming took 3 bases from V and 2 from J, leaving 11 bases between them.

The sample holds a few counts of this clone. This CDR3 reads CASSLDTGAGETQYF. CDR3 nucleotide sequence: TGTGCCAGCAGCTTGGATACAGGGGCCGGAGAGACCCAGTACTTC. V and J are TRBV5-6 and TRBJ2-5; 7 nucleotides align to TRBD1. With V trimmed by 0 bases and J by 4 bases, 6 bases remained unmatched. Germline assignment: CDR1 SGHDT and CDR2 YYEEEE. The CDR3 is made up of 15 amino acids.